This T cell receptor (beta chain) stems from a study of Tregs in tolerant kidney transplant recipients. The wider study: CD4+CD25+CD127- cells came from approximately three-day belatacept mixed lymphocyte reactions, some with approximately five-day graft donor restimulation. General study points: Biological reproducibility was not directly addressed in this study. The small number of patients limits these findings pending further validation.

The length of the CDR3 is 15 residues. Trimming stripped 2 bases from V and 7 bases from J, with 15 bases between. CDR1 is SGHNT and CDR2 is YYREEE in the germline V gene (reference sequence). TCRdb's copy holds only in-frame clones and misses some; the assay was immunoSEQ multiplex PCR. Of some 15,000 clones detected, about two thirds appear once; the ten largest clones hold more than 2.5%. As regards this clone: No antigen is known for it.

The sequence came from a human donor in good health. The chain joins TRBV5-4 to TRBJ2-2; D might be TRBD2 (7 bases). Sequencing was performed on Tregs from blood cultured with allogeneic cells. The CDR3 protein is CASSLRGGRDGELFF. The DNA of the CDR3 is TGTGCCAGCAGCTTAAGGGGGGGCCGTGACGGGGAGCTGTTTTTT.